The entry below gives a single T cell receptor (beta chain) sequence along with its context. Its antigen is not known. This specimen comes from a study of neoadjuvant anti-PD-1 for oral cavity cancer. Study background: Patients without progression got a fourth dose around day 43. Overall study results and limits: Higher pretreatment Treg/Th17 ratios tracked higher pretreatment blood clonality.

These newly diagnosed stage II-IVA oral cavity squamous cell carcinoma patients had no prior systemic or radiation treatment. Six replicates per PBMC sample, mostly from roughly 470 ng of genomic DNA. Measured with immunoSEQ multiplex PCR; TCRdb has only the in-frame clones, and not every one. Of about 6,900 clones in the sample, around 74% were seen once. CDR3 length: 14 residues. The V end lost 2 bases, the J end lost 7 bases, and 14 bases lay between the germline ends. Per germline, CDR1 SGHTA and CDR2 FQGTGA. The TCR originated in a person between 35 and 79 years old with oral cavity squamous cell carcinoma. The chain uses TRBV7-3 and TRBJ1-1; possible D gene TRBD1, 5 bases. The material sequenced was PBMCs, taken before nivolumab (anti-PD-1) treatment. The CDR3 spells CASSLWAGGGEAFF. The CDR3, as DNA: TGTGCCAGCAGCTTATGGGCGGGCGGGGGTGAAGCTTTCTTT.